This T cell receptor (beta chain) is from a study of shared clonotypes between healthy human individuals. A word on this clone: Its antigen is not known.

Study observations and caveats: Naive subsets typically showed greater estimated richness than memory subsets.

The ends were cut back, 8 bases at V and 2 bases at J, with 17 bases in the middle. The CDR3 length is 15 residues. Looked up from germline, CDR1 is LNHDA and CDR2 is SQIVND (reference sequence). Method: immunoSEQ multiplex PCR; TCRdb's copy keeps in-frame clones and lacks some. The profile covers approximately 640,000 clones, with 60% to 80% appearing a single time and under 2% taken by the ten largest. The J gene is TRBJ2-3, the V gene TRBV19, with TRBD2 as a possible D gene (5 bases). The sequenced sample consisted of memory CD4+ T cells sorted from blood. Subset denoted: CD45RA-negative fraction. The sequence derives from a woman in her twenties or thirties in good health. The CDR3 bases are TGTGCCAGTCGGGGAGCTAGTGAGGTCACAGATACGCAGTATTTT. It yields the protein CASRGASEVTDTQYF. Based on the CDR3 plus reference TRBV19 and TRBJ2-3, the full variable domain is DGGITQSPKYLFRKEGQNVTLSCEQNLNHDAMYWYRQDPGQGLRLIYYSQIVNDFQKGDIAEGYSVSREKKESFPLTVTSAQKNPTAFYLCASRGASEVTDTQYFGPGTRLTVL.